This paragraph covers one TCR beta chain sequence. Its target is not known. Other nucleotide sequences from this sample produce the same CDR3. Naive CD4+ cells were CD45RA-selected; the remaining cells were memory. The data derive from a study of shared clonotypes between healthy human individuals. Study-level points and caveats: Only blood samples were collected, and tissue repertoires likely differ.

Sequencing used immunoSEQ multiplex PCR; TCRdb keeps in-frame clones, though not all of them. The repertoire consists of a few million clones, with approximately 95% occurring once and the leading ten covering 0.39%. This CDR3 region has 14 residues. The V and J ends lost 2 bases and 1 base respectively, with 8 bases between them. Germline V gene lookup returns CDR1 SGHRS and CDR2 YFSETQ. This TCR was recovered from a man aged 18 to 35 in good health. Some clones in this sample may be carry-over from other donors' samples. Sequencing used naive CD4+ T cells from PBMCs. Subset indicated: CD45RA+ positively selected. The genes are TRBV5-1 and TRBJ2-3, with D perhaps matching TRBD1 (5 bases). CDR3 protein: CASSLDSRTDTQYF. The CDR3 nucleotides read TGCGCCAGCAGCTTAGACAGTCGCACAGATACGCAGTATTTT.